The following is a T cell receptor (beta chain) sequence with its context. Trimming removed 0 bases from V and 10 bases from J; junction bases left unmatched: 17. The CDR3 totals 16 residues. From germline, CDR1 is DFQATT and CDR2 SNEGSKA (reference sequence). The authors sequenced patients whose flow cytometry had shown CD8+CD57+ cell expansion. Genomic DNA acted as the template from which TCR beta VDJ combination and CDR3 sequence profiling were carried out. MiXCR, applied by TCRdb to the reads, yields one record per CDR3 protein. The repertoire consists of about 220,000 distinct CDR3 sequences, with 40% to 50% occurring once and the leading ten covering under 9%. The record originates from a study of CD8+CD57+ T cells in acquired aplastic anemia.

This receptor was identified in a human donor with aplastic anemia. Sequencing was carried out using sorted CD4+, CD8+, or CD8+CD57+ T cells (not recorded which) from PBMCs. This chain connects TRBV20-1 to TRBJ1-2; TRBD1 aligns across 7 bases. The CDR3 DNA follows: TGCAGTGCTAGAGATAGAGACGGAGGGGGCAGCAGTTTCTACACCTTC. It encodes CSARDRDGGGSSFYTF.